Listed below are T cell receptor beta chains from one sample, sequenced in a study of OX40 agonist ivuxolimab in advanced cancers. TCRdb's table, derived via immunoSEQ multiplex PCR, lists solely in-frame clones and lacks some. Of roughly 63,000 clones in the sample, about four fifths are singletons; the top ten hold roughly 3.2%. The sequencing here drew on CD4+ or CD8+ T cells sorted from blood, taken in a trial of the OX40 agonist ivuxolimab. Every receptor here comes from an adult with an advanced solid tumor such as melanoma, head and neck, liver or kidney cancer. CDR3s include the opening cysteine and the closing phenylalanine or tryptophan. The D gene is left open where the match is weak. Not all rows give a size; the values are once, few, many and, for expanded clones, a class.

D gene: TRBD1
J gene: TRBJ2-2
CDR3 length: 16
clone size: once
V gene: TRBV10-3
CDR3 DNA: TGTGCCATCAGTAAAGACTTGACAGGGGGGAACGGGGAGCTGTTTTTT
CDR3 protein: CAISKDLTGGNGELFF

D gene: TRBD1
J gene: TRBJ1-2
CDR3 length: 16
clone size: -
V gene: TRBV6-6
CDR3 DNA: TGTGCCAGCGGGGGGACAGGGGGCAAACAAAACTATGGCTACACCTTC
CDR3 protein: CASGGTGGKQNYGYTF

D gene: TRBD2
J gene: TRBJ2-3
CDR3 length: 13
clone size: -
V gene: TRBV30
CDR3 DNA: TGTGCCTCCTTAGCGGGGTCTAGAGATACGCAGTATTTT
CDR3 protein: CASLAGSRDTQYF

D gene: TRBD1
J gene: TRBJ2-2
CDR3 length: 16
clone size: -
V gene: TRBV6-4
CDR3 DNA: TGTGCCAGCAGTGACTCGAGACAGGGGGGCACCGGGGAGCTGTTTTTT
CDR3 protein: CASSDSRQGGTGELFF

D gene: -
J gene: TRBJ1-2
CDR3 length: 12
clone size: -
V gene: TRBV28
CDR3 DNA: TGTGCCAGCAATGAGGAAACATATGGCTACACCTTC
CDR3 protein: CASNEETYGYTF

D gene: -
J gene: TRBJ1-6
CDR3 length: 15
clone size: -
V gene: TRBV28
CDR3 DNA: TGTGCCAGCAGTTTGAGGGACATGACACAGTCGCCCCTCCACTTT
CDR3 protein: CASSLRDMTQSPLHF

D gene: -
J gene: TRBJ1-2
CDR3 length: 11
clone size: -
V gene: TRBV10-3
CDR3 DNA: TGTGCCATCACAGGGCCTCAAGGCTACACCTTC
CDR3 protein: CAITGPQGYTF

D gene: TRBD2
J gene: TRBJ2-5
CDR3 length: 15
clone size: -
V gene: TRBV6-6
CDR3 DNA: TGTGCCAGCAGGATAGCGGGGGGTAAACAAGAGACCCAGTACTTC
CDR3 protein: CASRIAGGKQETQYF

D gene: TRBD1
J gene: TRBJ1-5
CDR3 length: 14
clone size: once
V gene: TRBV19
CDR3 DNA: TGTGCCAGTAGTGGGGTAGGGGGCTTTCAGCCCCAGCATTTT
CDR3 protein: CASSGVGGFQPQHF

D gene: TRBD1
J gene: TRBJ2-1
CDR3 length: 14
clone size: -
V gene: TRBV7-9
CDR3 DNA: TGTGCCAGCAGCTCCGGGACAGGGGACAATGAGCAGTTCTTC
CDR3 protein: CASSSGTGDNEQFF

D gene: -
J gene: TRBJ2-3
CDR3 length: 15
clone size: -
V gene: TRBV6-4
CDR3 DNA: TGTGCCAGCGGGGGCCCCCAGGGGTTGGCAGATACGCAGTATTTT
CDR3 protein: CASGGPQGLADTQYF

D gene: TRBD1
J gene: TRBJ1-2
CDR3 length: 16
clone size: -
V gene: TRBV7-2
CDR3 DNA: TGTGCCAGCAGCCAATGGACCGGGACAGTCAACTATGGCTACACCTTC
CDR3 protein: CASSQWTGTVNYGYTF

D gene: TRBD2
J gene: TRBJ2-3
CDR3 length: 20
clone size: -
V gene: TRBV5-1
CDR3 DNA: TGCGCCAGCAGCGCCGGTAACCCGGGACTAGCGGGGGGTAGCACAGATACGCAGTATTTT
CDR3 protein: CASSAGNPGLAGGSTDTQYF

D gene: -
J gene: TRBJ2-2
CDR3 length: 15
clone size: -
V gene: TRBV18
CDR3 DNA: TGTGCCAGCTCACCACTGGAACAGGGTGCTGGGGAGCTGTTTTTT
CDR3 protein: CASSPLEQGAGELFF

D gene: -
J gene: TRBJ1-4
CDR3 length: 14
clone size: -
V gene: TRBV19
CDR3 DNA: TGTGCCAGTAGTCCCCGGGAGCAGCATGGAAAACTGTTTTTT
CDR3 protein: CASSPREQHGKLFF

D gene: -
J gene: TRBJ2-7
CDR3 length: 14
clone size: -
V gene: TRBV5-1
CDR3 DNA: TGCGCCAGCAGCTTGGCGCCGGAGGTCGACGAGCAGTACTTC
CDR3 protein: CASSLAPEVDEQYF

D gene: -
J gene: TRBJ2-5
CDR3 length: 15
clone size: -
V gene: TRBV5-1
CDR3 DNA: TGCGCCAGCTTCGAAACGGGGAACGAACGAGAGACCCAGTACTTC
CDR3 protein: CASFETGNERETQYF

D gene: -
J gene: TRBJ2-5
CDR3 length: 13
clone size: -
V gene: TRBV4-2
CDR3 DNA: TGTGCCAGCAGCCCAGACATACAAGAGACCCAGTACTTC
CDR3 protein: CASSPDIQETQYF

D gene: -
J gene: TRBJ2-7
CDR3 length: 14
clone size: -
V gene: TRBV5-5
CDR3 DNA: TGTGCCAGCAGCTTCCGGTTTAGCTCCTACGAGCAGTACTTC
CDR3 protein: CASSFRFSSYEQYF

D gene: TRBD1
J gene: TRBJ1-2
CDR3 length: 16
clone size: -
V gene: TRBV25-1
CDR3 DNA: TGTGCCAGCAGTGCCGCCGGGACAGCTACCATCTATGGCTACACCTTC
CDR3 protein: CASSAAGTATIYGYTF

D gene: TRBD2
J gene: TRBJ2-5
CDR3 length: 15
clone size: -
V gene: TRBV5-1
CDR3 DNA: TGCGCCAGCTCCTGGGCTAGCGGACTTCAAGAGACCCAGTACTTC
CDR3 protein: CASSWASGLQETQYF

D gene: -
J gene: TRBJ2-1
CDR3 length: 13
clone size: -
V gene: TRBV5-4
CDR3 DNA: TGTGCCAGCAGCTTAAGGGGTGGCAATGAGCAGTTCTTC
CDR3 protein: CASSLRGGNEQFF

D gene: -
J gene: TRBJ2-2
CDR3 length: 13
clone size: once
V gene: TRBV7-2
CDR3 DNA: TGTGCCAGCAGCACCTACAATGCCGGGGAGCTGTTTTTT
CDR3 protein: CASSTYNAGELFF

D gene: -
J gene: TRBJ2-3
CDR3 length: 14
clone size: -
V gene: TRBV18
CDR3 DNA: TGTGCCAGCTCACCGTCTAGCAGTCTAGATACGCAGTATTTT
CDR3 protein: CASSPSSSLDTQYF

D gene: -
J gene: TRBJ1-1
CDR3 length: 15
clone size: -
V gene: TRBV11-3
CDR3 DNA: TGTGCCAGCAGCCCTCCGGGGGGACGGAGCACTGAAGCTTTCTTT
CDR3 protein: CASSPPGGRSTEAFF

D gene: -
J gene: TRBJ2-7
CDR3 length: 13
clone size: -
V gene: TRBV28
CDR3 DNA: TGTGCCAGCAGCTCCCAGGGTACTTACGAGCAGTACTTC
CDR3 protein: CASSSQGTYEQYF

D gene: -
J gene: TRBJ2-5
CDR3 length: 13
clone size: few
V gene: TRBV7-2
CDR3 DNA: TGTGCCAGCAGCTTGGCCCCCCGGGAGACCCAGTACTTC
CDR3 protein: CASSLAPRETQYF

D gene: -
J gene: TRBJ2-3
CDR3 length: 14
clone size: once
V gene: TRBV7-8
CDR3 DNA: TGTGCCAGCAGCTTAGTAGCGAGAGGAGATACGCAGTATTTT
CDR3 protein: CASSLVARGDTQYF